This TCR beta chain derives from a study of response to subunit inactivated influenza vaccine listed by TCRdb under 2018. With respect to the entire study: The study used deep quantitative T cell receptor repertoire profiling to track responses to a trivalent subunit inactivated influenza vaccine. Overall study outcomes, separate from this receptor: It was suggested by the authors that each seasonal influenza vaccination may recruit only a limited number of new T cells.

Worth noting for this clonotype: It lacks a known antigen. Base qualities are not at hand, and no much larger clone is one base apart.

V is cut by 2 bases and J by 5 bases, and the space between the germline ends is 13 bases. The CDR3 numbers 15 residues from cysteine through phenylalanine. The entry retains the CDR3 DNA only, 45 bases that are in frame from base 1. CDR1 and CDR2, per the germline V gene, are KGHSH and LQKENI. The receptor library was made with RT-PCR. TCRdb records Illumina HiSeq 2500 as the sequencer. Clones were called with MiXCR by TCRdb after fastp trimmed the public reads at Q25, and only in-frame beta chains were retained. When rows share a CDR3 protein, they turn into one entry using the most common DNA and genes. This sample comprises hundreds of thousands of distinct CDR3 sequences, approximately 15% of them detected only once. The ten largest make up 11% of the sample.

The sequencing used PBMCs from blood, collected 12 days after vaccination. The TCR sequence derives from a man aged 45 to 65 who received an inactivated influenza vaccine. Donor details come from another sample of the same person, matched by shared clones. Recombination connected TRBV18 to TRBJ2-4; the D gene is perhaps TRBD1, on 5 matching bases. The CDR3 protein sequence reads: CASSPSAGPENIQYF. The DNA sequence is given as TGTGCCAGCTCACCATCAGCAGGGCCTGAAAACATTCAGTACTTC.